The source of this T cell receptor (beta chain) is a study of CD8+ T cells in alopecia areata. Across the whole study: The percentage of affected scalp area served as the score of severity for treated patients. Whole-study results and caveats: Persistence of many expanded lesional clones was seen in scalp and blood during tofacitinib.

Regarding this clone: Its antigen is undetermined.

Extracted from the samples, RNA was reverse transcribed into cDNA to serve as the sequencing template. Assay used: immunoSEQ multiplex PCR; TCRdb lists only in-frame clones, some missing. This table has 200,000 to 250,000 clones, roughly two fifths appearing once. The treatment denotes: oral pan-JAK inhibitor, 5-10 mg twice daily. The CDR3 runs to 15 residues. Trimming cost V 4 bases and J 4 bases; bases outside gene matches: 6. Germline assignment: CDR1 MNHNS and CDR2 SASEGT. The sequencing used CD4+ T cells sorted from blood, collected at approximately week 31, from a patient treated with tofacitinib. This sequence originates from a human donor with alopecia areata. The chain uses TRBV6-1 and TRBJ2-3; 9 bases match TRBD2. The CDR3 DNA is TGTGCCAGCAGTGCTTCCGGGACTAGCCCAGATACGCAGTATTTT. Translating gives CASSASGTSPDTQYF.